The present TCR beta chain was sequenced within a study of cytomegalovirus exposure and HLA in healthy donors. Looking at the study overall: The 100 to 150 validation repertoires, a later analysis reported, used the same platform as the roughly 730 repertoires from the first cohort.

Study results and caveats: The classifier was said to identify cytomegalovirus status with high specificity and sensitivity.

A remark on this clone: Its antigen is as yet unknown.

V lost 3 bases and J 4 bases, leaving 7 bases between the germline ends. The length of the CDR3 is 13 residues. Per germline, CDR1 PRHDT and CDR2 FYEKMQ (reference sequence). Some clones are missing from TCRdb's copy, which holds only in-frame ones; the method was immunoSEQ multiplex PCR. The repertoire holds approximately 150,000 clones, with approximately 80% as singletons. The TCR sequence derives from a man aged 30 to 39 in good health and CMV-seropositive. The sequenced sample consisted of PBMCs. V and J are TRBV13 and TRBJ2-1; D possibly corresponds to TRBD1 (5 bases). As DNA, the CDR3 is TGTGCCAGCAGCTTTCCAGGGTACAATGAGCAGTTCTTC. It translates to CASSFPGYNEQFF.